Listed here is a single TCR beta chain. These data come from a study of blood T cell repertoires in COVID-19. Per the original methods: Estimated nucleated cell counts came from reference gene primer amplification. Measured with immunoSEQ multiplex PCR; TCRdb has only the in-frame clones, and not every one. The V and J calls and clone size are taken from that table; D and trimming were inferred from the DNA. The sample holds a few hundred thousand clones, 87% seen once. Trimming pared 3 bases from V and 8 bases from J, leaving 10 bases between. Germline V gives CDR1 SGHDN, CDR2 FVKESK. The CDR3 has 13 residues. Individuals drawn from around 24 US areas were roughly 18 to 89 years old.

What was sequenced was PBMCs or T cells enriched from blood (not recorded which). This TCR came from a woman in her thirties or forties who had recovered from COVID-19. The rearrangement links TRBV14 to TRBJ2-2; D gene uncertain. CDR3 sequence reads: CASSQFLSGELFF. The CDR3 nucleotides are TGTGCCAGCAGCCAGTTTTTGTCGGGGGAGCTGTTTTTT.